Shown below are 20 T cell receptor beta chains from a single sample sequenced in a study of breast tumors, draining lymph nodes, adjacent tissues. One entry per CDR3 protein results from TCRdb running MiXCR on the multiplex PCR reads. Of approximately 90,000 distinct CDR3 sequences in the sample, around 29% are singletons; the top ten hold over 8%. Axillary draining lymph nodes of breast cancer patients supplied the node samples. What was sequenced was axillary lymph node tissue. Receptor source: a female donor with breast cancer. Some clones in this sample may be carry-over from other donors' samples.

This clonotype has a count of ten or more. The rearrangement links TRBV6-2 or TRBV6-3 to TRBJ2-3; no clear D. V shed 5 bases and J shed 3 bases, with 6 bases lying between them. Per the germline V gene, CDR1 is MNHEY and CDR2 is SVGEGT. The length of the CDR3 is 12 residues. The CDR3 loop is CASSINTDTQYF. The DNA of the CDR3 is TGTGCCAGCAGTATAAATACAGATACGCAGTATTTT.

This clonotype was counted many times. This chain connects TRBV19 to TRBJ1-5; D uncertain. Germline assignment: CDR1 LNHDA and CDR2 SQIVND (reference sequence). Trimming removed 4 bases from V and 4 bases from J, with 11 bases in between. The CDR3 is 14 residues long. CDR3 amino acids: CASSKDRENQPQHF. The DNA for the CDR3 is TGTGCCAGTAGTAAGGACCGAGAAAATCAGCCCCAGCATTTT.

This clonotype was seen repeatedly, ten times or more. Just one base apart from a much larger clone, this may be a read error. This rearrangement joins TRBV10-3 to TRBJ1-3; D is unresolved. The CDR3 is 12 amino acids. The germline V gene encodes CDR1 ENHRY and CDR2 SYGVKD. The CDR3 bases are TGTGCCACCGAATCCTCTGGAAACACCATATGTTTT. It is translated as CATESSGNTICF.

The chain couples TRBV11-2 to TRBJ2-7; 8 bases are a match to TRBD1. V gave up 2 bases and J gave up 2 bases; unmatched junction bases: 2. The CDR3 contains 14 residues. Germline V gene data show CDR1 as SGHAT and CDR2 as FQNNGV. This chain's CDR3 is CASSLSGGPYEQYF. The CDR3 DNA sequence: TGTGCCAGCAGCTTATCAGGGGGCCCCTACGAGCAGTACTTC.

As regards this clonotype: This likely comes from a read error, as the CDR3 has no conserved phenylalanine or tryptophan at its end. CDR3 sequence: CASTAGRAGEKLFS. DNA for the CDR3: TGTGCCAGTACCGCGGGCAGGGCGGGGGAAAAACTGTTTTCT. The rearrangement joins TRBV19 to TRBJ1-4, with D perhaps matching TRBD1 (5 bases). This CDR3 contains 14 residues. Germline loops: CDR1 LNHDA, CDR2 SQIVND (reference sequence). V was clipped by 7 bases and J by 8 bases, with 17 bases between them.

Concerning this clonotype itself: Just one base apart from a much larger clone, this may be a read error. The V gene is TRBV28, the J gene TRBJ2-5; 8 bases line up with TRBD1. Looked up from germline, CDR1 is MDHEN and CDR2 is SYDVKM. The CDR3 has 14 amino acids. The CDR3 DNA sequence: TGTGCCGGCAGTTTCGACAGGGGACGAGAGACCCAGTACTTC. This encodes CAGSFDRGRETQYF.

Comment on this clonotype: Likely a read error: the CDR3 ends without its conserved phenylalanine or tryptophan. The rearrangement joins TRBV9 to TRBJ2-3, with D tentatively TRBD1 (5 bases). The better agreement between TRBJ1-5 and the DNA end casts doubt on the J call. There are 13 residues in the CDR3. Germline V gene data show CDR1 as SGDLS and CDR2 as YYNGEE. For the CDR3, the DNA is TGTGCCAGCAGCGTACAGGGTCCAGATACGCAGCATTCT. It specifies CASSVQGPDTQHS.

With respect to this clonotype: One end of the junction fails to match germline, which may point to a read error. This sequence joins TRBV5-1 and TRBJ2-6; 7 bases map to TRBD2. The CDR3 spans 14 residues. Germline V gene sequence: CDR1 SGHRS, CDR2 YFSETQ. Here the CDR3 DNA reads TGCGCCAGCAGCTTGGGGGGAGGGCACAACCTCCTGACTTTC. This sequence encodes CASSLGGGHNLLTF.

Worth noting for this clonotype: One base away lies a much larger clone, so this may be a sequencing read error. CDR3 sequence: CASRPGAGADTQYF. The CDR3 region has the DNA TGTGCCAGCAGGCCGGGGGCGGGAGCAGATACGCAGTATTTT. This chain connects TRBV6-4 to TRBJ2-3; D might be TRBD2 (7 bases). The CDR3 runs to 14 residues. The V and J ends lost 6 bases and 4 bases respectively, with 14 bases between them. CDR1 and CDR2 from the germline V gene are MRHNA and SNTAGT.

J is TRBJ1-2 and V is TRBV6-2 or TRBV6-3; D perhaps matches TRBD1 (6 bases). With 5 bases removed from V and 6 bases from J, the gap between germline ends came to 19 bases. Germline lookup yields CDR1 MNHEY and CDR2 SVGEGT. The CDR3 is made up of 15 amino acids. CDR3 amino acids: CASSHFRGLVDGYTF. The CDR3 DNA sequence: TGTGCCAGCAGTCACTTCCGGGGGCTCGTTGATGGCTACACCTTC.

Ten or more counts support this clonotype. The CDR3 DNA sequence: TGCAGTGCTAGAGCAGGGACAGTCTCTGGAAACACCATATATTTT. It codes for CSARAGTVSGNTIYF. The rearrangement links TRBV20-1 to TRBJ1-3; 7 bases are shared with TRBD1. From germline, CDR1 is DFQATT and CDR2 SNEGSKA (reference sequence). J gave up 0 bases and V 1 base, and 3 bases lay outside the gene matches. The CDR3 length is 15 residues.

The chain has TRBV25-1 and TRBJ2-7; 8 bases agree with TRBD1. Germline values: CDR1 MGHDK, CDR2 SYGVNS. V lost 6 bases to trimming and J lost 4 bases; unmatched junction nucleotides: 11. CDR3 length: 15 residues. The CDR3 nucleotides are TGTGCCAGCAGACCAACAGGGGGGAAGAGTTACGAGCAGTACTTC. Amino acid sequence: CASRPTGGKSYEQYF.

This clonotype was found many times. J is TRBJ2-1 and V is TRBV12-3 or TRBV12-4, with TRBD2 matching 7 bases. J was trimmed by 5 bases and V by 3 bases; bases with no gene match: 4. The CDR3 length is 14 residues. CDR3 bases: TGTGCCAGCAGTTTTTCTAGCGGTAACAATGAGCAGTTCTTC. Translating gives CASSFSSGNNEQFF.

Many counts were recorded for this clonotype. The chain joins TRBV6-1 to TRBJ2-7; 7 nucleotides match TRBD1. V dropped 5 bases and J dropped 6; count of bases not matched to a gene: 13. Germline assignment: CDR1 MNHNS and CDR2 SASEGT. The CDR3 is 15 residues long. This CDR3 reads CASSPSLGAGGEQYF. CDR3 nucleotides: TGTGCCAGCAGTCCCTCCCTGGGGGCAGGGGGCGAGCAGTACTTC.

Concerning this clonotype itself: Because the CDR3 is missing its conserved closing phenylalanine or tryptophan, this is likely a read error. The limits of the CDR3 on the DNA are not certain, so only TCRdb's listed CDR3 is given. The CDR3 reads CASSPAPSTDTQCL. The chain employs TRBV7-3 and TRBJ2-3. The germline gives CDR1 SGHTA, CDR2 FQGTGA. 14 amino acids form the CDR3, both terminal residues included.

The rearrangement uses TRBV14 and TRBJ1-2; possible D gene TRBD1, 6 bases. Trimming cost V 3 bases and J 8 bases, with 10 bases left between them. Germline CDR1 SGHDN, CDR2 FVKESK. The CDR3 length is 12 residues. The CDR3 region is CASSQGARGYTF. CDR3 nucleotides: TGTGCCAGCAGCCAGGGGGCTAGGGGCTACACCTTC.

In this sample, this clonotype turned up many times. The V gene is TRBV19, the J gene TRBJ1-6; D remains unclear. Germline-derived CDR1 and CDR2 are LNHDA and SQIVND (reference sequence). V shed 3 bases and J shed 7 bases, with 7 bases lying between them. CDR3 length equals 13 residues. CDR3 amino acids: CASSMNRNSPLHF. As DNA, the CDR3 is TGTGCCAGTAGTATGAATCGGAATTCACCCCTCCACTTT.

This clonotype was observed at least ten times. V is TRBV10-3 and J is TRBJ2-5; 8 bases are shared with TRBD1. The J segment lost 2 bases and the V segment lost 6 bases, leaving 5 bases of the junction unmatched. The germline CDR1 and CDR2 sequences are ENHRY and SYGVKD. The CDR3 spans 14 residues. This CDR3 reads CAIRADRGQETQYF. The CDR3, as DNA: TGTGCCATCAGGGCTGACAGGGGTCAAGAGACCCAGTACTTC.

This clonotype was observed at least ten times. V usage is TRBV20-1 and J usage is TRBJ2-7; 7 bases are shared with TRBD2. V trimming: 0 bases; J trimming: 6 bases; junction bases outside the gene matches: 8. CDR1 and CDR2 from the germline V gene are DFQATT and SNEGSKA (reference sequence). The CDR3 covers 14 residues. CDR3 sequence: CSARDFAGAGEQYF. The CDR3 bases are TGCAGTGCTAGAGATTTTGCGGGAGCAGGCGAGCAGTACTTC.

This clonotype came up many times. The chain carries TRBV19 and TRBJ2-3; D uncertain. The V end lost 7 bases, the J end lost 5 bases, and 13 bases lay between the germline ends. Germline CDR1 and CDR2: LNHDA and SQIVND (reference sequence). The CDR3 is 13 residues long. CDR3 sequence (DNA): TGTGCCAGTAACCCCAGGTTGAAAGATACGCAGTATTTT. Amino acids: CASNPRLKDTQYF.